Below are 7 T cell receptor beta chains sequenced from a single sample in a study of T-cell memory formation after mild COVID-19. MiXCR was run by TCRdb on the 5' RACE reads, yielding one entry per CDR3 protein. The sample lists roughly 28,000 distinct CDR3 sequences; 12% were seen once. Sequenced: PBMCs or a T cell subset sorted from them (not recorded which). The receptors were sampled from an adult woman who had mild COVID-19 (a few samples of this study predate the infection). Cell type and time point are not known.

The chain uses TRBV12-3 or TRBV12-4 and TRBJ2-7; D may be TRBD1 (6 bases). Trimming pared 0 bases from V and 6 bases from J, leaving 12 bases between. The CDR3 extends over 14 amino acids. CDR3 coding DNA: TGTGCCAGCAGTTTAGCGCAGGGGATGGGCGAGCAGTACTTC. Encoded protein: CASSLAQGMGEQYF.

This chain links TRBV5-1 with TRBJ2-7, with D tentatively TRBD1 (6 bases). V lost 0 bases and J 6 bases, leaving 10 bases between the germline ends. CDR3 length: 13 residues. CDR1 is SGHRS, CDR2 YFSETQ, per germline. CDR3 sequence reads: CASSLGGQGEQYF. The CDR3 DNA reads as TGCGCCAGCAGCTTGGGGGGGCAAGGCGAGCAGTACTTC. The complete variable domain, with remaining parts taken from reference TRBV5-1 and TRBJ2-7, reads KAGVTQTPRYLIKTRGQQVTLSCSPISGHRSVSWYQQTPGQGLQFLFEYFSETQRNKGNFPGRFSGRQFSNSRSEMNVSTLELGDSALYLCASSLGGQGEQYFGPGTRLTVT.

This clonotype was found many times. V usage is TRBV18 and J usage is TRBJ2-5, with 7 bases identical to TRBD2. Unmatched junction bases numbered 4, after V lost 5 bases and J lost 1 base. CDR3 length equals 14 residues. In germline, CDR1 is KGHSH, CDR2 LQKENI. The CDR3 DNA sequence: TGTGCCAGCTCAAAAACGGGAGGCCAAGAGACCCAGTACTTC. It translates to CASSKTGGQETQYF.

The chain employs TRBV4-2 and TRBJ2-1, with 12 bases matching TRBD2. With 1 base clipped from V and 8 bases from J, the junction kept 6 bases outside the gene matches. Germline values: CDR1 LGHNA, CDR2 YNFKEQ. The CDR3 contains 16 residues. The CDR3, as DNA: TGTGCCAGCAGCCAAGTCTCACTAGCGGGGGGCGATGAGCAGTTCTTC. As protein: CASSQVSLAGGDEQFF.

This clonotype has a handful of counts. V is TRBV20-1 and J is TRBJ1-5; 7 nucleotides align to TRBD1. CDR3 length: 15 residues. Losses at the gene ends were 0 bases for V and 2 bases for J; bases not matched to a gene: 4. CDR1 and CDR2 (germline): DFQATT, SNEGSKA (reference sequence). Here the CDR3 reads CSARDATGGNQPQHF. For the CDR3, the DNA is TGCAGTGCTAGAGATGCCACAGGGGGCAATCAGCCCCAGCATTTT.

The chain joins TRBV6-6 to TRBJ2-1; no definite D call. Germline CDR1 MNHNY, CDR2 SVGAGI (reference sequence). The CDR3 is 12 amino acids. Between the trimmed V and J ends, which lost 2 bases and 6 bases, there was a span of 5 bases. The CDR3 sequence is CASSYGVNEQFF. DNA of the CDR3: TGTGCCAGCAGTTACGGGGTCAATGAGCAGTTCTTC.

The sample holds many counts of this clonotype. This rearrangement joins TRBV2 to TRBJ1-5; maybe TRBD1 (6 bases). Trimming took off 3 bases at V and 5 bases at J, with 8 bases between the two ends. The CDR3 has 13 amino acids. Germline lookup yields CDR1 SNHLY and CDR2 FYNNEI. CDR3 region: CASSDPGDQPQHF. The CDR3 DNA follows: TGTGCCAGCAGTGATCCAGGGGATCAGCCCCAGCATTTT.